A selection of T cell receptor beta chains follows, all from one sample in a study of cytomegalovirus exposure and HLA in healthy donors. Here immunoSEQ multiplex PCR was the method, and the copy in TCRdb shows in-frame clones only, minus some. The data show around 150,000 clones, 60% to 80% seen once. Sequencing used PBMCs. The receptor source for this set is a male donor in good health and CMV-seronegative. CDR3s include the opening cysteine and the closing phenylalanine or tryptophan. The D gene is left open where the match is weak. Size is omitted from some rows. Given values are once, few, many or a class for expanded clones.

j_call d_call v_call clone_size cdr3_nt cdr3_aa
TRBJ1-6 TRBD1 TRBV7-9 NA TGTGCCAGCAGCCAGGGGACAGTCTATAATTCACCCCTCCACTTT CASSQGTVYNSPLHF
TRBJ1-3 TRBD1 TRBV5-1 few TGCGCCAGCAGCTTGGCGCCAGGGGGCTCTGGAAACACCATATATTTT CASSLAPGGSGNTIYF
TRBJ2-2 NA TRBV6-5 few TGTGCCAGCACCGGGAACACCGGGGAGCTGTTTTTT CASTGNTGELFF
TRBJ2-5 TRBD1 TRBV27 NA TGTGCCAGCAGTTTTAACAGGGGCCAAGAGACCCAGTACTTC CASSFNRGQETQYF
TRBJ1-1 NA TRBV5-5 few TGTGCCAGCAGCAAGCTGGACACGACTGAAGCTTTCTTT CASSKLDTTEAFF
TRBJ2-2 NA TRBV7-9 few TGTGCCAGCAGGAAAGGGGGGAACACCGGGGAGCTGTTTTTT CASRKGGNTGELFF
TRBJ2-7 NA TRBV7-9 NA TGTGCCAGCAGCGTACAGGGTCCCCCTCGCGAGCAGTACTTC CASSVQGPPREQYF
TRBJ2-7 NA TRBV11-2 few TGTGCCAGCAGCTTCGCCAGGGATGAGCAGTACTTC CASSFARDEQYF
TRBJ2-1 NA TRBV5-1 NA TGCGCCAGCAGCTTTGGGCTCGGGGGATACAATGAGCAGTTCTTC CASSFGLGGYNEQFF
TRBJ1-2 NA TRBV21-1 NA TGTGCCAGCAGCGACGGACAGGGTTGCTACACCTTC CASSDGQGCYTF
TRBJ1-4 TRBD1 TRBV4-1 few TGCGCCAGCAGCCAGCCGGGACAGAGTAATGAAAAACTGTTTTTT CASSQPGQSNEKLFF
TRBJ1-4 TRBD1 TRBV6-6 few TGTGCCAGCAGTTTAGGGACAGTAAATGAAAAACTGTTTTTT CASSLGTVNEKLFF
TRBJ1-6 NA TRBV18 NA TGTGCCAGCTCATCGGACAGAGGTTCACCCCTCCACTTT CASSSDRGSPLHF
TRBJ2-2 TRBD2 TRBV7-8 NA TGTGCCAGCAGCCCGGCGACTAGCCTGACCGGGGAGCTGTTTTTT CASSPATSLTGELFF
TRBJ2-7 TRBD1 TRBV11-1 NA TGTGCCAGCAGCTCGCTGGGGACAGGGTTCAACGAGCAGTACTTC CASSSLGTGFNEQYF
TRBJ1-3 NA TRBV2 NA TGTGCCGAACAGGACTCTGGAAACACCATATATTTT CAEQDSGNTIYF
TRBJ1-4 NA TRBV5-1 NA TGCGCCAGCAGCTTGACGGGGACACTTCTTACAACTAATGAAAAACTGTTTTTT CASSLTGTLLTTNEKLFF
TRBJ1-6 NA TRBV14 NA TGTGCCAGCAGCCCGACGGGACATGGGAATTCACCCCTCCACTTT CASSPTGHGNSPLHF
TRBJ2-1 TRBD1 TRBV7-2 NA TGTGCCAGCAGCTTAGGGGCAGGGGGCCGGGGGCAGTTCTTC CASSLGAGGRGQFF
TRBJ1-1 TRBD1 TRBV19 NA TGTGCCAGTAGTCAGGGGGCGGTTTTCACTGAAGCTTTCTTT CASSQGAVFTEAFF
TRBJ2-3 TRBD2 TRBV4-3 NA TGCGCCAGCAGCAGAGCGGGAGAAGGGGATACGCAGTATTTT CASSRAGEGDTQYF
TRBJ1-5 TRBD1 TRBV6-5 NA TGTGCCAGCAGTTACTCGACAGGGATAGATCAGCCCCAGCATTTT CASSYSTGIDQPQHF
TRBJ2-7 TRBD1 TRBV10-2 NA TGCGCCAGTACACGACAGGGGTACGAGCAGTACTTC CASTRQGYEQYF
TRBJ1-1 TRBD1 TRBV6-5 once TGTGCCAGCAGTTACAGGGGGCTTACTGAAGCTTTCTTT CASSYRGLTEAFF
TRBJ1-5 NA TRBV2 NA TGTGCCAGCAGTCCAGGATGGGGGGGAGGCAATCAGCCCCAGCATTTT CASSPGWGGGNQPQHF
TRBJ2-7 TRBD2 TRBV5-1 few TGCGCCAGCAGCTTGGGGGTAGCGGGAGGGTCCCACGAGCAGTACTTC CASSLGVAGGSHEQYF
TRBJ2-7 TRBD2 TRBV27 NA TGTGCCAGCAGTTCCAAGACTAGCCGCGGCGAGCAGTACTTC CASSSKTSRGEQYF
TRBJ2-7 NA TRBV5-6 few TGTGCCAGCAGATCCCAGGTCCCTGACCGTTTAGGGGATGAGCAGTACTTC CASRSQVPDRLGDEQYF
TRBJ1-2 NA TRBV7-2 NA TGTGCCAGCAGCCCAGCGGGGGACCCCTATGGCTACACCTTC CASSPAGDPYGYTF
TRBJ1-6 TRBD1 TRBV2 NA TGTGCCAGCAGGGACAGGAGCTCCTATAATTCACCCCTCCACTTT CASRDRSSYNSPLHF
TRBJ2-3 NA TRBV6-4 few TGTGCCAGCAGAGAACAACCTTCTAGCACAGATACGCAGTATTTT CASREQPSSTDTQYF
TRBJ1-4 NA TRBV5-8 few TGTGCCAGCAGCTTGGATAGGGGTCAACGTGAAAAACTGTTTTTT CASSLDRGQREKLFF
TRBJ1-3 NA TRBV6-5 NA TGTGCCAGCCAAACAGGGACTGGAAACACCATATATTTT CASQTGTGNTIYF
TRBJ1-1 TRBD1 TRBV30 NA TGTGCCTGGACCCCCAGGGGGTGGGACACTGAAGCTTTCTTT CAWTPRGWDTEAFF
TRBJ2-7 TRBD1 TRBV27 NA TGTGCCAGCAGTTTAGGCCAGGGGGCGGGAGAGCAGTACTTC CASSLGQGAGEQYF
TRBJ2-1 TRBD1 TRBV5-8 few TGTGCCAGCAGCAGGGACAGGGGACCAGGGATTGACAATGAGCAGTTCTTC CASSRDRGPGIDNEQFF
TRBJ2-3 NA TRBV27 few TGTGCCAGCAGTCCCCCCAATGTCCCCGATACGCAGTATTTT CASSPPNVPDTQYF
TRBJ1-1 NA TRBV9 NA TGTGCCAGCAGCACTGACCTAGTAAACACTGAAGCTTTCTTT CASSTDLVNTEAFF
TRBJ2-2 TRBD1 TRBV29-1 NA TGCAGCGTTGAAGGGACAGGCGGTAACACCGGGGAGCTGTTTTTT CSVEGTGGNTGELFF
TRBJ2-2 TRBD2 TRBV4-2 NA TGTGCCAGCAGCCAAGCTAGCGGATACACCGGGGAGCTGTTTTTT CASSQASGYTGELFF
TRBJ1-1 TRBD1 TRBV4-1 NA TGCGCCAGCAGCCACCGACAGGGAAAAGCTTTCTTT CASSHRQGKAFF
TRBJ2-5 NA TRBV29-1 NA TGCAGCGTACAAGACAGAAACCGACAAGAGACCCAGTACTTC CSVQDRNRQETQYF
TRBJ1-6 TRBD1 TRBV7-8 NA TGTGCCAGCAGCTTAGAGGGACAGGAATATAATTCACCCCTCCACTTT CASSLEGQEYNSPLHF
TRBJ1-6 NA TRBV5-1 NA TGCGCCAGCAGGGTGGGGGCGGAAAATTCACCCCTCCACTTT CASRVGAENSPLHF
TRBJ2-2 TRBD2 TRBV10-3 NA TGTGCCATCACCTGGGGGGGAAACACCGGGGAGCTGTTTTTT CAITWGGNTGELFF